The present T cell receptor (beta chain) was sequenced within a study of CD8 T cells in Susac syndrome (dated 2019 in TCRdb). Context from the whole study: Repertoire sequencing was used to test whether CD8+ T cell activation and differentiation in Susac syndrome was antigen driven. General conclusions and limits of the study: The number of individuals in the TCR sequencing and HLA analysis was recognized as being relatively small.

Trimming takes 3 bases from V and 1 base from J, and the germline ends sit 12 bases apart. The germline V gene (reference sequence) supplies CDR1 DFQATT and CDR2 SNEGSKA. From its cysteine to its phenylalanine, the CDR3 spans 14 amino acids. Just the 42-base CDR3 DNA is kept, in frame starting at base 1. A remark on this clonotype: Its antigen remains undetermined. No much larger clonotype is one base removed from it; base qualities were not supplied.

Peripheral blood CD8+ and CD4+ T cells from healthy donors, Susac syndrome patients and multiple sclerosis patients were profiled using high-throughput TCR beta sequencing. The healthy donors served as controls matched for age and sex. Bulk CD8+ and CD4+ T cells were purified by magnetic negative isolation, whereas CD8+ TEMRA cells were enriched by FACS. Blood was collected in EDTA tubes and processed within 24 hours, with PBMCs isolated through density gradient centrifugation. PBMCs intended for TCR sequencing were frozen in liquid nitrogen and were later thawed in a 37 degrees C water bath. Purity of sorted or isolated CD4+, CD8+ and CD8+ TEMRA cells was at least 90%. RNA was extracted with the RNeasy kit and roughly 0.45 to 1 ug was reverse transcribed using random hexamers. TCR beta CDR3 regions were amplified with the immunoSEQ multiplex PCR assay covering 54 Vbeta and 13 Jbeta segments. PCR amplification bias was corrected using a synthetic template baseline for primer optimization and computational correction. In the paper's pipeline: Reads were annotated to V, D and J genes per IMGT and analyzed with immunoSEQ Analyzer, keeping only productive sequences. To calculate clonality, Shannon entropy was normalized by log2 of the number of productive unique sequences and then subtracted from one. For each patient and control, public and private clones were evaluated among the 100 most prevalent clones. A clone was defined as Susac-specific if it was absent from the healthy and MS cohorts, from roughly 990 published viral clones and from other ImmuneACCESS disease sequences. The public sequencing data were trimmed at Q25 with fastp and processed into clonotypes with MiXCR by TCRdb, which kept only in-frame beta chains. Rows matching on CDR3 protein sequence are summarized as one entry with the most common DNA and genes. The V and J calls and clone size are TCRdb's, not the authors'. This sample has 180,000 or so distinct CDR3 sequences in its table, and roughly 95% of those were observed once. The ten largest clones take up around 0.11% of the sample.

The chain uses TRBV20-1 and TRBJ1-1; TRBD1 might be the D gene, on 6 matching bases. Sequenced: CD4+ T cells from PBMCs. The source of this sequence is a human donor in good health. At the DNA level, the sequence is TGCAGTGCTAGCCCCGACAGGACGAACACTGAAGCTTTCTTT. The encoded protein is CSASPDRTNTEAFF.